This entry describes one T cell receptor beta chain. The record originates from a study of blood T cell repertoires in COVID-19. Study-level background: The analysed material was cDNA or gDNA that came from T cells, B-cell-depleted T cells, or PBMCs.

The CDR3 totals 17 residues. The germline V gene encodes CDR1 LGHNT and CDR2 FRNRAP. Trimming took 3 bases from V and 1 from J, leaving 18 bases between them. Produced via immunoSEQ multiplex PCR; TCRdb's table is partial and in-frame only. Altogether about 100,000 clones are present, around 88% being singletons, with the ten largest covering 1.5% to 2%. The sequenced sample consisted of peripheral blood. The receptor was derived from a man aged 80 or over with acute or convalescent COVID-19. V usage is TRBV12-5 and J usage is TRBJ1-1, with D uncertain. CDR3 in amino acids: CASGFLDTSHRNTEAFF. The CDR3, as DNA: TGTGCTAGTGGTTTCCTTGACACAAGCCATCGGAACACTGAAGCTTTCTTT.